The clone carrying this T cell receptor beta chain occurred a few times. Its cognate antigen is unknown. The sample originates from a study of T cell responses to AZD1222 COVID-19 vaccine. Study-level findings and limits: Donors in the cohort were predominantly white British and more often female, and clonal diversity was possibly underestimated.

Clones were sequenced by immunoSEQ multiplex PCR, and TCRdb holds only the in-frame ones, with some missing. The sample consists of about 80,000 clones, 70% to 90% of them appearing once. This CDR3 region has 13 residues. With 5 bases clipped from V and 15 bases from J, the junction kept 10 bases outside the gene matches. Germline V gene data show CDR1 as SGHAT and CDR2 as FQDESV (reference sequence). The TCR sequence derives from an adult who received the AZD1222 COVID-19 vaccine. Here the sequenced sample was peripheral blood, taken 28 days after the second AZD1222 dose. The rearrangement links TRBV11-1 to TRBJ2-4; TRBD1 aligns across 10 bases. CDR3 sequence: CASSEGTGDAPYF. The CDR3 region has the DNA TGTGCCAGCAGCGAAGGGACAGGGGACGCCCCGTACTTC.